The 5 T cell receptor beta chains reported below all come from one sample, sequenced in a study of blood T cell repertoires in COVID-19. The protocol was immunoSEQ multiplex PCR, while the TCRdb copy is restricted to in-frame clones and leaves out a portion. In the table there are 140,000 to 150,000 clones, 80% to 85% of which are singletons. Material: peripheral blood. The receptors stem from a human donor in a cohort sampled during active COVID-19.

This chain links TRBV3-1 (or the pseudogene TRBV3-2) with TRBJ2-3, with 9 nucleotides matching TRBD2. Per germline, CDR1 LGHDT and CDR2 YNNKEL (reference sequence). The CDR3 extends over 16 amino acids. V lost 0 bases and J lost 3; bases outside the gene matches: 4. The CDR3 spells CASSQEKAGGTDTQYF. CDR3 bases: TGTGCCAGCAGCCAAGAGAAGGCGGGAGGGACAGATACGCAGTATTTT.

The rearrangement links TRBV15 to TRBJ1-1, with 12 bases identical to TRBD1. The trim removed 0 bases at V and 11 bases at J, leaving 7 bases unmatched. The CDR3 is 15 residues long. From germline, CDR1 is LNHNV and CDR2 YYDKDF (reference sequence). The CDR3 sequence: CATSRDGTGGAGAFF. The CDR3 bases are TGTGCCACCAGCAGAGATGGGACAGGGGGCGCCGGGGCTTTCTTT.

This clone was detected only once. This chain connects TRBV28 to TRBJ2-5; 12 nucleotides agree with TRBD1. Germline CDR1 MDHEN, CDR2 SYDVKM. Germline trimming cut 2 bases from V and 3 bases from J; bases unmatched to any gene: 4. The CDR3 spans 16 residues. The CDR3 bases are TGTGCCAGCAGTTTAGTGGGACAGGGGGCGAAAGAGACCCAGTACTTC. Protein product: CASSLVGQGAKETQYF.

The gene calls are TRBV29-1 and TRBJ2-5; D remains unclear. The CDR3 runs 14 residues. Germline V gene sequence: CDR1 SQVTM, CDR2 ANQGSEA. The V and J ends lost 5 bases and 5 bases respectively, with 18 bases between them. CDR3 sequence (DNA): TGCAGCGTTATCGACATGGTGGTACAGGAGACCCAGTACTTC. Its translation is CSVIDMVVQETQYF.

The chain links TRBV11-2 to TRBJ2-5, with D possibly TRBD1 on 6 matching bases. Between the trimmed V and J ends, which lost 5 bases and 4 bases, there was a span of 17 bases. Germline lookup yields CDR1 SGHAT and CDR2 FQNNGV. This CDR3 has 15 amino acids. The CDR3: CASSLVRGSGETQYF. The CDR3 nucleotides are TGTGCCAGCAGCCTGGTGAGGGGGTCGGGAGAGACCCAGTACTTC. The full variable domain, its missing parts supplied by reference TRBV11-2 and TRBJ2-5, is EAGVAQSPRYKIIEKRQSVAFWCNPISGHATLYWYQQILGQGPKLLIQFQNNGVVDDSQLPKDRFSAERLKGVDSTLKIQPAKLEDSAVYLCASSLVRGSGETQYFGPGTRLLVL.